Shown below are 18 T cell receptor beta chains from a single sample sequenced in a study of T cell clonality in common variable immunodeficiency. Study findings and constraints: Fewer deletions and N-nucleotide insertions were reportedly seen in common variable immunodeficiency TCR beta sequences.

Here immunoSEQ multiplex PCR was the method, and the copy in TCRdb shows in-frame clones only, minus some. The data show 25,000 to 30,000 clones, with none appearing a single time. Their antigen targets remain unknown. The sample consisted of peripheral blood mononuclear cells. These receptors came from a human donor with common variable immunodeficiency.

About this clone itself: The read terminates 3 residues ahead of where the CDR3 ends, so the germline J gene completes it. V usage is TRBV6-8 and J usage is TRBJ2-3, with 9 bases fitting TRBD2. With 7 bases clipped from V and 2 bases from J, the junction kept 7 bases outside the gene matches. CDR3 length equals 15 residues. Germline V CDR1 and CDR2: MNHGY, SAAAGT. This CDR3 is CASNSSGDNTDTQYF. CDR3 DNA (partial): TGTGCCAGCAATTCTAGCGGGGATAACACAGATACG.

This clone was counted a few times. The read terminates 3 residues before the CDR3 end, so the remaining end is supplied by the germline J gene. V usage is TRBV18 and J usage is TRBJ1-2; 7 nucleotides agree with TRBD1. CDR3 length equals 16 residues. In germline, CDR1 is KGHSH, CDR2 LQKENI. Trimming cost V 3 bases and J 2 bases; bases outside gene matches: 9. The DNA read from the CDR3 is TGTGCCAGCTCACCTACGACAGGGTTCGACAACTATGGC. Translating it yields CASSPTTGFDNYG. The entire CDR3 protein is CASSPTTGFDNYGYTF.

To note about this clone: The read ends 3 residues shy of where the CDR3 ends; the end is completed using the germline J gene. The V call is TRBV19, the J call TRBJ2-2, with a possible D match to TRBD2 (7 bases). V gave up 6 bases and J gave up 2 bases, with 13 bases separating them. Looked up from germline, CDR1 is LNHDA and CDR2 is SQIVND (reference sequence). The CDR3 sequence is 15 residues long. Incomplete CDR3 DNA: TGTGCCAGTAGGGGGGCGGGGGTAAACACCGGGGAG. Translating gives CASRGAGVNTGE. The CDR3 in its entirety is CASRGAGVNTGELFF.

This clone has more than one count but fewer than ten. The read comes to an end 3 residues before the CDR3 does, leaving the germline J gene to fill in the end. The chain has TRBV7-9 and TRBJ1-5, with D possibly matching TRBD1 (6 bases). The CDR3 is 14 amino acids. In germline, CDR1 is SEHNR, CDR2 FQNEAQ (reference sequence). Deletions cut 5 bases from V and 6 bases from J, with 14 bases between. Incomplete CDR3 DNA: TGTGCCAGCAGCCGAGGGGCAGGGGTTCAGCCC. Translation: CASSRGAGVQP. The CDR3 in full is CASSRGAGVQPQHF.

This clone was seen a few times. The sequenced fragment ends 3 residues before the CDR3 boundary, so the rest is inferred from the germline J gene. The V and J genes are TRBV11-1 and TRBJ2-7, with a possible D match to TRBD1 (5 bases). V lost 2 bases, J lost 4 bases, and 6 bases lay in between. The CDR3 runs to 12 residues. Germline V lookup: CDR1 SGHAT, CDR2 FQDESV (reference sequence). The CDR3 bases that were read are TGTGCCAGCAGCTTATCAGGGTACGAG. Residues: CASSLSGYE. The entire CDR3 reads CASSLSGYEQYF.

This clone came up a few times. The read falls 3 residues short of the CDR3 end, and the missing part is taken from the germline J gene. The J gene is TRBJ1-6, the V gene TRBV19; TRBD1 aligns across 9 bases. The V and J ends lost 3 bases and 11 bases, in that order; junction bases with no gene match: 8. This CDR3 has 15 residues. CDR1 is LNHDA, CDR2 SQIVND, per germline (reference sequence). The sequenced CDR3 bases are TGTGCCAGTAGTATGTCGGGACAGGGAAGAGCACCC. It yields the protein CASSMSGQGRAP. The full-length CDR3 reads as CASSMSGQGRAPLHF.

This clone has at least ten counts. The read comes to an end 3 residues before the CDR3 does, leaving the germline J gene to fill in the end. The chain joins TRBV29-1 to TRBJ1-2, with 9 bases fitting TRBD1. Germline V gives CDR1 SQVTM, CDR2 ANQGSEA. The CDR3 loop spans 13 amino acids. V lost 6 bases and J lost 3; bases outside the gene matches: 5. The DNA read from the CDR3 is TGCAGCGTGGTGACAGGGGGTGACTATGGC. Its translation is CSVVTGGDYG. The entire CDR3 protein is CSVVTGGDYGYTF.

Within the sample, this clone is medium-sized. This CDR3 is CASSPGRGSNQPQHF. The sequenced CDR3 bases are TGTGCCAGTAGTCCCGGGAGGGGTAGCAATCAGCCC. V usage is TRBV19 and J usage is TRBJ1-5, with D possibly matching TRBD1 (5 bases). The read comes to an end 3 residues before the CDR3 does, leaving the germline J gene to fill in the end. The V and J ends lost 5 bases and 0 bases respectively, with 11 bases between them. This CDR3 spans 15 amino acids. The germline CDR1 and CDR2 sequences are LNHDA and SQIVND (reference sequence).

This clone was detected only a few times. Read coverage stops 3 residues before the CDR3 terminus; the germline J gene supplies the remainder. The chain has TRBV19 and TRBJ1-1; D uncertain. CDR1 is LNHDA and CDR2 is SQIVND in the germline V gene (reference sequence). The CDR3 contains 12 residues. The sequenced CDR3 bases are TGTGCCAGTAGTGCCCAGGCCAACGAA. This gives the protein CASSAQANE. The whole CDR3 is CASSAQANEAFF.

A remark on this clone: Read data end 3 residues before the CDR3 end; the end is taken from the germline J gene. The V call is TRBV30, the J call TRBJ1-2; no clear D gene. CDR1 and CDR2 (germline): GTSNPN, SVGIG (reference sequence). V was cut by 0 bases and J by 7 bases, with 12 bases left in between. There are 13 residues in the CDR3. The CDR3: CAWSVLGYSGYTF. The covered CDR3 bases are TGTGCCTGGAGTGTTTTAGGGTACAGTGGC.

This clone is termed medium-sized. Partial CDR3 DNA: TGCAGTGCTAGAGCCGGGACTAGCGGGGTAGAGACC. This sequence encodes CSARAGTSGVET. The complete CDR3 protein is CSARAGTSGVETQYF. V usage is TRBV20-1 and J usage is TRBJ2-5; 13 nucleotides match TRBD2. The read halts 3 residues ahead of the CDR3 end, with the missing end drawn from the germline J gene. Germline loops: CDR1 DFQATT, CDR2 SNEGSKA (reference sequence). There are 15 residues in the CDR3. The trim removed 1 base at V and 4 bases at J, leaving 3 bases unmatched.

This clone has just a few counts. Coverage ceases 3 residues before the CDR3 finishes, and the germline J gene fills in the end. V usage is TRBV30 and J usage is TRBJ1-2; D is undetermined. In germline, CDR1 is GTSNPN, CDR2 SVGIG (reference sequence). The V and J ends lost 2 bases and 6 bases respectively, with 7 bases between them. The CDR3 consists of 11 residues. CDR3 DNA (partial): TGTGCCTGGAGTAGCGCCCATGGC. This translates into CAWSSAHG. The whole CDR3 sequence reads CAWSSAHGYTF.

This clone was observed a few times. Read data end 3 residues before the CDR3 end; the end is taken from the germline J gene. V usage is TRBV20-1 and J usage is TRBJ2-7, with 7 bases lining up with TRBD2. The CDR3 consists of 13 residues. V lost 2 bases, J lost 2 bases, and 3 bases stayed unmatched. Germline CDR1 DFQATT, CDR2 SNEGSKA (reference sequence). The CDR3 spells CSARHGTTYEQYF. The sequenced part of the CDR3 DNA is TGCAGTGCTAGACACGGGACTACCTACGAG.

This clone was detected ten times or more. From the germline J gene comes the end of the CDR3, since the read stops 3 residues before it. This sequence joins TRBV7-9 and TRBJ1-1; D possibly corresponds to TRBD1 (6 bases). Per germline, CDR1 SEHNR and CDR2 FQNEAQ (reference sequence). CDR3 length: 11 residues. Deletions cut 10 bases from V and 4 bases from J, with 10 bases between. The part of the CDR3 DNA that was read is TGTGCCACCGCACAGGGCACTGAA. Protein product: CATAQGTE. The entire CDR3 protein is CATAQGTEAFF.

The CDR3 loop reads CASSLAAASNEKLFF. The DNA read from the CDR3 is TGTGCCAGCAGCTTGGCTGCCGCCTCTAATGAAAAA. The chain has TRBV7-2 and TRBJ1-4; D is undetermined. The read halts 3 residues ahead of the CDR3 end, with the missing end drawn from the germline J gene. Between the trimmed V and J ends, which lost 3 bases and 3 bases, there was a span of 11 bases. There are 15 residues in the CDR3. Per germline, CDR1 SGHTA and CDR2 FQGNSA. The full variable domain, rest sourced from reference TRBV7-2 and TRBJ1-4, is GAGVSQSPSNKVTEKGKDVELRCDPISGHTALYWYRQSLGQGLEFLIYFQGNSAPDKSGLPSDRFSAERTGGSVSTLTIQRTQQEDSAVYLCASSLAAASNEKLFFGSGTQLSVL.

A few counts support this clone. Read sequence stops 3 residues before the CDR3 end, and the germline J gene provides the missing end. This chain joins TRBV5-3 and TRBJ2-1; 8 bases line up with TRBD1. TRBV5-3 is an ORF; its function is uncertain. The V segment lost 3 bases and the J segment 1 base; nucleotides outside the gene matches: 3. The CDR3 loop spans 15 amino acids. The CDR3 loop is CARSYGQGSYNEQFF. The CDR3 DNA, read in part, is TGTGCCAGAAGCTACGGACAGGGATCCTACAATGAG.

Regarding this clone: The sequence runs out 3 residues before the end of the CDR3; the remainder is reconstructed from the germline J gene. The chain joins TRBV18 to TRBJ1-4; 8 bases are a match to TRBD1. The V gene end was trimmed by 5 bases and the J gene end by 8 bases; junction bases not matched to a gene: 10. The CDR3 is 15 amino acids. The V gene's germline CDR1 is KGHSH and CDR2 LQKENI. CDR3 sequence reads: CASSSRTGKVEKLFF. Incomplete CDR3 DNA: TGTGCCAGCTCATCACGGACAGGGAAGGTGGAAAAA.

This clone has more than one count but fewer than ten. The read ends 3 residues shy of where the CDR3 ends; the end is completed using the germline J gene. V is TRBV2 and J is TRBJ1-2; 9 bases map to TRBD1. J gave up 5 bases and V 7 bases, and 8 bases lay outside the gene matches. Germline V gives CDR1 SNHLY, CDR2 FYNNEI. The length of the CDR3 is 14 residues. CDR3 bases read: TGTGCCAGCACCGGACAGGGGATGGGGTATGGC. Translated: CASTGQGMGYG. The whole CDR3 is CASTGQGMGYGYTF.